Listed below are T cell receptor beta chains from one sample, sequenced in a study of blood T cell repertoires in COVID-19. Assay used: immunoSEQ multiplex PCR; TCRdb lists only in-frame clones, some missing. The sample records 65,000 to 80,000 clones, about 93% being singletons. Sequencing used peripheral blood. The receptors stem from a human donor in a cohort sampled during active COVID-19. Each CDR3 is given with its conserved first and last residue. D genes are given only for firm matches. For some rows the clone size is stated as once, few or many, or as a class when expanded; others skip it.

DNA,CDR3,size,V,D,J
TGTGCCAGTCGATGGGCAGTAGACGATACGCAGTATTTT,CASRWAVDDTQYF,.,TRBV6-5,.,TRBJ2-3
TGTGCCAGCAGCTTCGGACTAGCGGGGGGCCAAGATACGCAGTATTTT,CASSFGLAGGQDTQYF,.,TRBV5-4,TRBD2,TRBJ2-3
TGTGCCAGCAGTTACGGGTCAGGTGGGGAGGAGACCCAGTACTTC,CASSYGSGGEETQYF,.,TRBV6-5,.,TRBJ2-5
TGCGCCAGCAGCGGAGGCGGGACAGCGAACACTGAAGCTTTCTTT,CASSGGGTANTEAFF,.,TRBV5-1,TRBD1,TRBJ1-1
TGCAGCGTTGGCGACACTGAAGCTTTCTTT,CSVGDTEAFF,.,TRBV29-1,.,TRBJ1-1
TGTGCCAGCAGCGCCACACCTAACTATGGCTACACCTTC,CASSATPNYGYTF,once,TRBV7-9,.,TRBJ1-2
TGCGCCAGCAGCTTGGAGGGAGGTTTAACTGAAGCTTTCTTT,CASSLEGGLTEAFF,.,TRBV5-1,.,TRBJ1-1
TGTGCCAGCAGCGCCGACCTAGCGGGGGGGAAGACCCAGTACTTC,CASSADLAGGKTQYF,.,TRBV7-2,TRBD2,TRBJ2-5
TGTGCCAGCAGCCATGGACAGGGGGGAACGGATACGCAGTATTTT,CASSHGQGGTDTQYF,.,TRBV7-3,TRBD1,TRBJ2-3
TGTGCCTGGAGTCCGGGGTCATATAATTCACCCCTCCACTTT,CAWSPGSYNSPLHF,.,TRBV30,.,TRBJ1-6
TGTGCCAGCAGCCAAGATCGGGTGGGAGCCAAAAACATTCAGTACTTC,CASSQDRVGAKNIQYF,.,TRBV4-2,.,TRBJ2-4
TGTGCCAGCAGCTCGCAGACTAGCGCAAACCAAGAGACCCAGTACTTC,CASSSQTSANQETQYF,.,TRBV7-8,TRBD2,TRBJ2-5
TGTGCCAGCTCAGGCGGACAGGGGGTTGGTGAGCAGTTCTTC,CASSGGQGVGEQFF,.,TRBV18,TRBD1,TRBJ2-1
TGTGCCAGCAGGCGGACAGTAGGGGATACGCAGTATTTT,CASRRTVGDTQYF,.,TRBV9,.,TRBJ2-3
TGTGCCAGCTATATAGGGGGCAGGGCCCTTAATGAAAAACTGTTTTTT,CASYIGGRALNEKLFF,.,TRBV28,TRBD1,TRBJ1-4
TGTGCCAGCAGCGTCCAGGCTCTAGCGGGGGCCCCAGATACGCAGTATTTT,CASSVQALAGAPDTQYF,.,TRBV9,TRBD2,TRBJ2-3
TGTGCCAGCAGAGTTAGCGGGGGGGCGGGCGAGCAGTACTTC,CASRVSGGAGEQYF,.,TRBV7-6,TRBD2,TRBJ2-7
TGCAGTGCTAGTCCAACAGGGGGCGAGCAGTACTTC,CSASPTGGEQYF,.,TRBV20-1,TRBD1,TRBJ2-7
TGTGCCAGCAGTGTGGAGGGGACCCAGTACTTC,CASSVEGTQYF,.,TRBV2,.,TRBJ2-5
TGCGCCAGCAGCTTGGTGGGAGAGAGCTCCTACAATGAGCAGTTCTTC,CASSLVGESSYNEQFF,.,TRBV5-1,.,TRBJ2-1
TGTGCCATCAGTGCCGGGACAGGGGGTGAAAAACTGTTTTTT,CAISAGTGGEKLFF,.,TRBV10-3,TRBD1,TRBJ1-4
TGTGCCAGCAGCCCGCTTTTGGGACTAGCGGGAACAGATACGCAGTATTTT,CASSPLLGLAGTDTQYF,.,TRBV25-1,TRBD2,TRBJ2-3
TGTGCCAGCAGTTATGGGGGGAATCAGCCCCAGCATTTT,CASSYGGNQPQHF,.,TRBV6-5,.,TRBJ1-5